This is a list of T cell receptor beta chains from one sample in a study of control samples from healthy donors and cancer patients. Profiled with immunoSEQ multiplex PCR; TCRdb holds only in-frame clones, not every one. This repertoire shows 100,000 to 150,000 clones, over 80% found once; its top ten account for roughly 0.54%. Sequencing used PBMCs. Receptors were obtained from an older man with head and neck cancer. Both conserved end residues are part of each CDR3. A D gene is named only where the DNA matches it firmly. Clone sizes are given selectively: once, few, many, or a class where the clone is expanded.

v_call	d_call	clone_size	j_call	cdr3_nt	cdr3_aa
TRBV5-1	-	-	TRBJ1-3	TGCGCCAGCGGGTTGGAGGGACCCGGAAACACCATATATTTT	CASGLEGPGNTIYF
TRBV2	TRBD2	-	TRBJ2-7	TGTGCCAGCACCTCGACTAGCGGGAGATCCTACGAGCAGTACTTC	CASTSTSGRSYEQYF
TRBV7-2	-	-	TRBJ1-3	TGTGCCAGCAGCATCCAAAGCTCTGGAAACACCATATATTTT	CASSIQSSGNTIYF
TRBV28	-	-	TRBJ1-2	TGTGCCAGCAGTTTAGACGGGCGGCGCTATGGCTACACCTTC	CASSLDGRRYGYTF
TRBV6-5	-	once	TRBJ2-7	TGTGCCGGCCCTACAGCGAAGCAGTACTTC	CAGPTAKQYF
TRBV2	-	once	TRBJ2-2	TGTGCCAGCAGAAAGGACAGGAACACCGGGGAGCTGTTTTTT	CASRKDRNTGELFF
TRBV2	-	-	TRBJ1-1	TGTGCCACAACCCGACAGTCCGCGGAACTTGCTTTCTTT	CATTRQSAELAFF
TRBV6-2/TRBV6-3	TRBD2	-	TRBJ2-1	TGTGCCAGCAGTTCAGCGGGAGGGATATACAATGAGCAGTTCTTC	CASSSAGGIYNEQFF
TRBV12-3/TRBV12-4	-	-	TRBJ1-1	TGTGCCAGCAGATCTGGCGTCACTGAAGCTTTCTTT	CASRSGVTEAFF
TRBV10-3	-	-	TRBJ2-5	TGTGCCATCAGTGACAGGGGTATCGAGACCCAGTACTTC	CAISDRGIETQYF
TRBV6-2/TRBV6-3	TRBD1	-	TRBJ2-4	TGTGCCAGCAGTACAGGGGGAGGTTTATACATTCAGTACTTC	CASSTGGGLYIQYF
TRBV28	-	-	TRBJ1-2	TGTGCCAGCAGTCGTGGACAGAACTATGGCTACACCTTC	CASSRGQNYGYTF
TRBV10-3	-	-	TRBJ1-3	TGTGCCATGCGTGAGGGCATCTCTGGAAACACCATATATTTT	CAMREGISGNTIYF